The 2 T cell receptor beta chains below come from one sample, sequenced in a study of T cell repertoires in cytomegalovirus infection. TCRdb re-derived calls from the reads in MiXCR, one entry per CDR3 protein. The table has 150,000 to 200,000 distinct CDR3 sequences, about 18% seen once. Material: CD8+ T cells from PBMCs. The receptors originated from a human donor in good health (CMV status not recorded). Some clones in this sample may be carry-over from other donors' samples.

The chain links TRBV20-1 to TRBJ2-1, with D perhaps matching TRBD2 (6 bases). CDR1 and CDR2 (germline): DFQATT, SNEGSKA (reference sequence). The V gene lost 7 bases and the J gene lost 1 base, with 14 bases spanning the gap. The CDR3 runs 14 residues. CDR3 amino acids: CSGMEGWSYNEQFF. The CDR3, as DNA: TGCAGTGGAATGGAGGGGTGGTCCTACAATGAGCAGTTCTTC.

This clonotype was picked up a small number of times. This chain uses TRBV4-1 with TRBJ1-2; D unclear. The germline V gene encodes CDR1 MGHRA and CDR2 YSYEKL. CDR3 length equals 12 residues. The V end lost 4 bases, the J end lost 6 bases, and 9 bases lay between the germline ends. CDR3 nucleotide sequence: TGCGCCAGCAGCCCCAGACTGGATGGCTACACCTTC. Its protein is CASSPRLDGYTF.